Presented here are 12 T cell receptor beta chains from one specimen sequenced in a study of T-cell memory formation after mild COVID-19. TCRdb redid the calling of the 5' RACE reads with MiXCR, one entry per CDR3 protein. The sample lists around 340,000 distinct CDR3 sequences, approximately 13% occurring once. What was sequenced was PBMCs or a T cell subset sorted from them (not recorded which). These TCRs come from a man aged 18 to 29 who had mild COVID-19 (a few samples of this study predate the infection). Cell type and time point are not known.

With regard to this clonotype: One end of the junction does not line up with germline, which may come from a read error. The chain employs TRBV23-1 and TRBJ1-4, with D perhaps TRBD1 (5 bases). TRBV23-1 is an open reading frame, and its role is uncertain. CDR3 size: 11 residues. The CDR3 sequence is CASKARVRESF. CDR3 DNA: TGCGCCAGTAAGGCCCGGGTCAGGGAAAGTTTT.

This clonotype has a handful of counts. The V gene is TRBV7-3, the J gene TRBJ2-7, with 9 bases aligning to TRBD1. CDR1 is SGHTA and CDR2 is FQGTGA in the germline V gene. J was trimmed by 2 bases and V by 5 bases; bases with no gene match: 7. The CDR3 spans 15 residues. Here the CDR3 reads CASSPPDRGPYEQYF. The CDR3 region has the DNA TGTGCCAGCAGCCCCCCGGACAGGGGACCCTACGAGCAGTACTTC.

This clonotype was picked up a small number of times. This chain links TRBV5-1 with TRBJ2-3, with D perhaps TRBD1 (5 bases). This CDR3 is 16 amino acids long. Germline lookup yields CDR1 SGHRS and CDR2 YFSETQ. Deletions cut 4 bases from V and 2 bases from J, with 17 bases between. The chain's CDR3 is CASSLRQNLATDTQYF. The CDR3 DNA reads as TGCGCCAGCAGCCTTCGACAGAACCTGGCCACAGATACGCAGTATTTT.

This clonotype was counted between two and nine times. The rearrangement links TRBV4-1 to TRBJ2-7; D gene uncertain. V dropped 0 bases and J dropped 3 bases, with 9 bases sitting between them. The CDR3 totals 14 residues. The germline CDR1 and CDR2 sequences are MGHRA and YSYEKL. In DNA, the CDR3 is TGCGCCAGCAGCCAAGAATCCCGGAACTACGAGCAGTACTTC. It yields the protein CASSQESRNYEQYF.

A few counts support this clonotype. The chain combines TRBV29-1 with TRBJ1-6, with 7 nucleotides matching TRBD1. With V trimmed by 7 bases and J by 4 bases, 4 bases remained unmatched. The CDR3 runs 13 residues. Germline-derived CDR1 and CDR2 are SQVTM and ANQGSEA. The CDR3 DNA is TGCAGCGCCCAGGGACAGTATAATTCACCCCTCCACTTT. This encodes CSAQGQYNSPLHF.

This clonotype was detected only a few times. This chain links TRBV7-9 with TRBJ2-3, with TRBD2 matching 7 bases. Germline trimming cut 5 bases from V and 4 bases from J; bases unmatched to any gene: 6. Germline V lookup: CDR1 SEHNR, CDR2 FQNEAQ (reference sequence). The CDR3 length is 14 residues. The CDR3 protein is CASSLERGPDTQYF. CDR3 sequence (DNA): TGTGCCAGCAGCCTCGAGCGGGGACCAGATACGCAGTATTTT.

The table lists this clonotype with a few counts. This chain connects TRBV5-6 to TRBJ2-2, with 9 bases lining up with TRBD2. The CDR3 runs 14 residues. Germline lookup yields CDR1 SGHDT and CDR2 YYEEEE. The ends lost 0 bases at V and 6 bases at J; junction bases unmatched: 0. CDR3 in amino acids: CASSLGLAAGELFF. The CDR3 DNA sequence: TGTGCCAGCAGCTTGGGACTAGCGGCCGGGGAGCTGTTTTTT.

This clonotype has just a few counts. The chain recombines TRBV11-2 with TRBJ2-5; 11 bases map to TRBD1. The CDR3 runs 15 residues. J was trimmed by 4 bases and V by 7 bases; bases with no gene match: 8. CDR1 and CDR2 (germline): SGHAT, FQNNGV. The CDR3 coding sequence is TGTGCCAGCACCCCTGGACAGGGGGCTCGAGAGACCCAGTACTTC. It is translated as CASTPGQGARETQYF. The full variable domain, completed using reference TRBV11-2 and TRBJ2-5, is EAGVAQSPRYKIIEKRQSVAFWCNPISGHATLYWYQQILGQGPKLLIQFQNNGVVDDSQLPKDRFSAERLKGVDSTLKIQPAKLEDSAVYLCASTPGQGARETQYFGPGTRLLVL.

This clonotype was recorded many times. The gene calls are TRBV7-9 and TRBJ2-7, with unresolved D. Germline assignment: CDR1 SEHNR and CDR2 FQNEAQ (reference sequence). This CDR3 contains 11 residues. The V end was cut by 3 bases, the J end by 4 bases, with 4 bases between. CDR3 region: CASSFDYEQYF. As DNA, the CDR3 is TGTGCCAGCAGCTTCGATTACGAGCAGTACTTC.

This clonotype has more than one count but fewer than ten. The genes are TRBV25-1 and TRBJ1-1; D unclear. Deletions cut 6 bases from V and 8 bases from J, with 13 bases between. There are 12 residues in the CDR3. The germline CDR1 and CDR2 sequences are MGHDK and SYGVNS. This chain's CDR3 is CASRTGRREAFF. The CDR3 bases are TGTGCCAGCAGGACGGGTAGGCGGGAAGCTTTCTTT. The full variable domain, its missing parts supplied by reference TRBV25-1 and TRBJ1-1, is EADIYQTPRYLVIGTGKKITLECSQTMGHDKMYWYQQDPGMELHLIHYSYGVNSTEKGDLSSESTVSRIRTEHFPLTLESARPSHTSQYLCASRTGRREAFFGQGTRLTVV.

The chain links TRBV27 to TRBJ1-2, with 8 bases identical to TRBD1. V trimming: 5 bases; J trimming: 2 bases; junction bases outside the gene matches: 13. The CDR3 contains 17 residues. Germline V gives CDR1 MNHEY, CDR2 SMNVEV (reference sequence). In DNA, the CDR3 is TGTGCCAGCAGTCTGACTATGCAGGGGGCGTCAAACTATGGCTACACCTTC. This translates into CASSLTMQGASNYGYTF.

The CDR3 DNA sequence: TGCAGTGCTAAGACCCCCGGGGCTTTCTTT. This codes for CSAKTPGAFF. The genes are TRBV20-1 and TRBJ1-1; no reliable D call. V shed 4 bases and J shed 11 bases, with 11 bases lying between them. CDR1 and CDR2 from the germline V gene are DFQATT and SNEGSKA (reference sequence). The CDR3 has 10 amino acids.